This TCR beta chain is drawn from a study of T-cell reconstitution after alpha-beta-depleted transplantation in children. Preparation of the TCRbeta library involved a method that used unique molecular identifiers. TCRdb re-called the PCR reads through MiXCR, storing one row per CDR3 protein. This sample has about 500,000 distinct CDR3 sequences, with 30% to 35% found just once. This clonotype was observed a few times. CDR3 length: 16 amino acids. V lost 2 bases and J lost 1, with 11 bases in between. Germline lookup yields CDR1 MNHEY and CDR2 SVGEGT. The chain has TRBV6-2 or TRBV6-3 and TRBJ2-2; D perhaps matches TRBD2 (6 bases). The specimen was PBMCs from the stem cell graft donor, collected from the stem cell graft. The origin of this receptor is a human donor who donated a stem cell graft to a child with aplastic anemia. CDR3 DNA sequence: TGTGCCAGCAGTTACGGAGGGAAAGGGAACACCGGGGAGCTGTTTTTT. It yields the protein CASSYGGKGNTGELFF.